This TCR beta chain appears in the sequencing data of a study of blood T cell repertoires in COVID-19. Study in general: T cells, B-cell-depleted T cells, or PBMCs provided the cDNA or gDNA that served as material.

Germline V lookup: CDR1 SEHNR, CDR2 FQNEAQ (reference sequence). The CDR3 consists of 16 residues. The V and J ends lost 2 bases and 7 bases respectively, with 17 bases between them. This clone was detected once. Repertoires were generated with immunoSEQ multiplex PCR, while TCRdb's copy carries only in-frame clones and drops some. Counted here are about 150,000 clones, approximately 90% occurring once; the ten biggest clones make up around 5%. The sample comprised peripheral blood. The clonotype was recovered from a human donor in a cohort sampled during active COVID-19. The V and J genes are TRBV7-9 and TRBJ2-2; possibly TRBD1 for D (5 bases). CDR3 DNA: TGTGCCAGCAGCTTATGGGGTCGTGGGGCATTCGGGGAGCTGTTTTTT. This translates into CASSLWGRGAFGELFF. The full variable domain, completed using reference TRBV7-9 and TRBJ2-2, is DTGVSQNPRHKITKRGQNVTFRCDPISEHNRLYWYRQTLGQGPEFLTYFQNEAQLEKSRLLSDRFSAERPKGSFSTLEIQRTEQGDSAMYLCASSLWGRGAFGELFFGEGSRLTVL.